This T cell receptor (beta chain) is drawn from a study of T-cell memory formation after mild COVID-19. V was cut by 2 bases and J by 2 bases, with 16 bases left in between. The CDR3 consists of 17 residues. MiXCR was run by TCRdb on the 5' RACE reads, yielding one entry per CDR3 protein. The top ten hold 30% to 35% of the sample, which has tens of thousands of distinct CDR3 sequences, approximately 15% seen once. Sequences were obtained from PBMCs or a T cell subset sorted from them (not recorded which). The clonotype comes from an adult woman who had mild COVID-19 (a few samples of this study predate the infection). Cell type and time point are not known. V and J are TRBV12-3 or TRBV12-4 and TRBJ1-5, with D perhaps matching TRBD1 (5 bases). The CDR3 reads CASSLISGGLGNQPQHF. The CDR3 nucleotides are TGTGCCAGCAGTTTAATTTCGGGGGGACTTGGCAATCAGCCCCAGCATTTT.